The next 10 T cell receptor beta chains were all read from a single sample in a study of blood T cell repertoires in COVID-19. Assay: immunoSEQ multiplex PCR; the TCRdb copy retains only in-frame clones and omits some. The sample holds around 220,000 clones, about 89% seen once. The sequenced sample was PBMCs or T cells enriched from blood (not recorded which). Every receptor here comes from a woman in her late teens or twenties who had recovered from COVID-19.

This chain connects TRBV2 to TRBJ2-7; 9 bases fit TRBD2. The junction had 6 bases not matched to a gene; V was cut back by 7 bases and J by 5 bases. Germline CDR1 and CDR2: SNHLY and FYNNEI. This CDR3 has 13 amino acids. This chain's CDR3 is CASKEREEHEQYF. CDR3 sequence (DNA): TGTGCCAGCAAGGAGCGGGAGGAGCACGAGCAGTACTTC.

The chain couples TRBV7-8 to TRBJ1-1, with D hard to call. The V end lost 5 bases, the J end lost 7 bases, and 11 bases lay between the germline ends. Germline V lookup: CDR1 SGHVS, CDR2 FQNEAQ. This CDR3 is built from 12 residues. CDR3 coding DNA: TGTGCCAGCAGCGAAATGCAGGTTGAAGCTTTCTTT. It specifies CASSEMQVEAFF.

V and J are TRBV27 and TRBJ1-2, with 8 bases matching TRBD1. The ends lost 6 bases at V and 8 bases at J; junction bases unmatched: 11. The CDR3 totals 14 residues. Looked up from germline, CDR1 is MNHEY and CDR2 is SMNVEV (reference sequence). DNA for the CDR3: TGTGCCAGCAGGAAAACAGGGGGGTCCGGCGGCTACACCTTC. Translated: CASRKTGGSGGYTF.

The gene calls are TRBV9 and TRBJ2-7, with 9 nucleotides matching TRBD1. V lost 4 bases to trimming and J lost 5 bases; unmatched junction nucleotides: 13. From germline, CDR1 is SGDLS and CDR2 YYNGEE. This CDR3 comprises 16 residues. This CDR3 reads CASSTHDGTGYHEQYF. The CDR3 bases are TGTGCCAGCAGCACTCACGATGGGACAGGGTACCACGAGCAGTACTTC.

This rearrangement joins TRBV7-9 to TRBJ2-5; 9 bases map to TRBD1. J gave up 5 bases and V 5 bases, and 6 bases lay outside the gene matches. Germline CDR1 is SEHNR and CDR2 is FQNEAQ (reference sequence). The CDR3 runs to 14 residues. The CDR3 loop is CASSIGQGRETQYF. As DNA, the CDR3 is TGTGCCAGCAGCATTGGACAGGGGAGGGAGACCCAGTACTTC. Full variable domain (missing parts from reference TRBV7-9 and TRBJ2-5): DTGVSQNPRHKITKRGQNVTFRCDPISEHNRLYWYRQTLGQGPEFLTYFQNEAQLEKSRLLSDRFSAERPKGSFSTLEIQRTEQGDSAMYLCASSIGQGRETQYFGPGTRLLVL.

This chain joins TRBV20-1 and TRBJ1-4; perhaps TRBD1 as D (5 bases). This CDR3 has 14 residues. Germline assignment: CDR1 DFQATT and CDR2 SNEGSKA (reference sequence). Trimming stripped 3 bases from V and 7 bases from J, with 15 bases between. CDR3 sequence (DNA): TGCAGTGCTAGTTTGGTCGGGGGAGGTGAAAAACTGTTTTTT. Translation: CSASLVGGGEKLFF.

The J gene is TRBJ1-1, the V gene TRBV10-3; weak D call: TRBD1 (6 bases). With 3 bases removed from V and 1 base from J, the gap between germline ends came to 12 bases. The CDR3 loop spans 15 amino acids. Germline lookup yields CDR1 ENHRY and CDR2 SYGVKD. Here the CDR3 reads CAISEPQGPNTEAFF. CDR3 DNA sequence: TGTGCCATCAGTGAACCACAGGGCCCGAACACTGAAGCTTTCTTT.

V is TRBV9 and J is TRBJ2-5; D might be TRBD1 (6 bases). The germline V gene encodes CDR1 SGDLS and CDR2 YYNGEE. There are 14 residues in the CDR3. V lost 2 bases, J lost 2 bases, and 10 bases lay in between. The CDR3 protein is CASSVTGFQETQYF. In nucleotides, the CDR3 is TGTGCCAGCAGCGTCACAGGGTTTCAAGAGACCCAGTACTTC.

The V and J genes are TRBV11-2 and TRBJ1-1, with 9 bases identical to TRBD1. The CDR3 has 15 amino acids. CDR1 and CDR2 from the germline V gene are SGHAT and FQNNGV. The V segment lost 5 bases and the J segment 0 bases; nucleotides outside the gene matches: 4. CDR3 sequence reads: CASSPGTGMNTEAFF. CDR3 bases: TGTGCCAGCAGCCCCGGGACAGGGATGAACACTGAAGCTTTCTTT.

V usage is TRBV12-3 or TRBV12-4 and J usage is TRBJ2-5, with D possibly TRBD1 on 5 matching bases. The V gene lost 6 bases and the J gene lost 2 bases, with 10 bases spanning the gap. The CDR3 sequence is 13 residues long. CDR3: CASSHRQQETQYF. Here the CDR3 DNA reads TGTGCCAGCAGCCACCGACAGCAAGAGACCCAGTACTTC.